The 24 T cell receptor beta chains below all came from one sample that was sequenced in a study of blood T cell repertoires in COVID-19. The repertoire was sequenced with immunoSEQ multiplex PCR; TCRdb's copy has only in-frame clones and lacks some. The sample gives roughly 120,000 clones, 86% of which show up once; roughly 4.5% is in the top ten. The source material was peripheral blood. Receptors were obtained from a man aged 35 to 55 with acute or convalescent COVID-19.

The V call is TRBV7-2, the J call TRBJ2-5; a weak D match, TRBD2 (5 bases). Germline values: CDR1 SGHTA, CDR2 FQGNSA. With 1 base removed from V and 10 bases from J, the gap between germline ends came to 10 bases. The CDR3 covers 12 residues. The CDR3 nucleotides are TGTGCCAGCAGCTTAGGAGTCGGGGTCCAGTACTTC. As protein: CASSLGVGVQYF.

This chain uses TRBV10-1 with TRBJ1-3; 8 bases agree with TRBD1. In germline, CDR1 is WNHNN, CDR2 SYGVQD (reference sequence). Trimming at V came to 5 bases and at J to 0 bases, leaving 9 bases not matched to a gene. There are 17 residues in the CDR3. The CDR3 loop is CASSPGTGPHSGNTIYF. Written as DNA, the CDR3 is TGCGCCAGCAGTCCCGGGACAGGACCCCACTCTGGAAACACCATATATTTT.

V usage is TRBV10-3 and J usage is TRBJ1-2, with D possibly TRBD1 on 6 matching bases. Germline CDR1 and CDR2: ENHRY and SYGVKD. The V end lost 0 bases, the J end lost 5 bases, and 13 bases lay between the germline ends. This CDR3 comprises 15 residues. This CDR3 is CAISESTGSRYGYTF. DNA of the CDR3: TGTGCCATCAGTGAGTCCACAGGGTCTAGGTATGGCTACACCTTC.

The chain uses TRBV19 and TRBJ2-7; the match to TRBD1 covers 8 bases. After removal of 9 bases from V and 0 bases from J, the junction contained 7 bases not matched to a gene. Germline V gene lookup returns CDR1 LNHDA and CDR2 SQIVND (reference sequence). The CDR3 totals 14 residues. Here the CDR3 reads CASSGTGSSYEQYF. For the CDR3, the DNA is TGTGCCAGCTCCGGGACAGGCTCCTCCTACGAGCAGTACTTC.

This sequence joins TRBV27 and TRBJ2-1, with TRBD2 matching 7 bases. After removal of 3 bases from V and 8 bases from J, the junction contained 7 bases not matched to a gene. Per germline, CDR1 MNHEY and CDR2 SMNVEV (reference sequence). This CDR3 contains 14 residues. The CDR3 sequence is CASSFLTAGHEQFF. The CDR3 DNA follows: TGTGCCAGCAGTTTCCTGACAGCGGGGCATGAGCAGTTCTTC.

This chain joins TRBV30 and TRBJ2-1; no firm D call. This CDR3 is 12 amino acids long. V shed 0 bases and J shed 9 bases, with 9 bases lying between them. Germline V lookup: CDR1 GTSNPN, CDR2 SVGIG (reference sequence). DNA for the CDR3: TGTGCCTGGAGTGTAAAGCGTCGTGAGCAGTTCTTC. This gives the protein CAWSVKRREQFF.

CDR3 nucleotide sequence: TGTGCCAGCAGCATTACAGGGTCCGCCCAAGAGACCCAGTACTTC. This translates into CASSITGSAQETQYF. The V and J genes are TRBV9 and TRBJ2-5; D is possibly TRBD1 (6 bases). The length of the CDR3 is 15 residues. Germline values: CDR1 SGDLS, CDR2 YYNGEE. Between the trimmed V and J ends, which lost 4 bases and 1 base, there was a span of 14 bases.

This chain's CDR3 is CASRHSRSAANEKLFF. CDR3 nucleotides: TGTGCCAGCAGACACTCCAGGTCGGCCGCTAATGAAAAACTGTTTTTT. This chain joins TRBV4-2 and TRBJ1-4; D gene ambiguous. The CDR3 loop spans 16 amino acids. Germline V CDR1 and CDR2: LGHNA, YNFKEQ. Trimming took 6 bases from V and 3 from J, leaving 17 bases between them.

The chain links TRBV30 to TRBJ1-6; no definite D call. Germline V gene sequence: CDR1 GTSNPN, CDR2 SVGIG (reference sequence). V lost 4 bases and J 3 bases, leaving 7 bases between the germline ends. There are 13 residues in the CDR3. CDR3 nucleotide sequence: TGTGCCTGGAATGAGGACTATAATTCACCCCTCCACTTT. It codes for CAWNEDYNSPLHF. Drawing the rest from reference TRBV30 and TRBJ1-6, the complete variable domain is SQTIHQWPATLVQPVGSPLSLECTVEGTSNPNLYWYRQAAGRGLQLLFYSVGIGQISSEVPQNLSASRPQDRQFILSSKKLLLSDSGFYLCAWNEDYNSPLHFGNGTRLTVT.

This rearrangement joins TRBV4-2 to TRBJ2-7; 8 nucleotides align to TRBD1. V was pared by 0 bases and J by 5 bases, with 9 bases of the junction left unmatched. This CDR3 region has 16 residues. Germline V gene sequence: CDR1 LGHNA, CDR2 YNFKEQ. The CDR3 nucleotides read TGTGCCAGCAGCCAAGATTTTGGGACAGGACATGACGAGCAGTACTTC. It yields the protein CASSQDFGTGHDEQYF.

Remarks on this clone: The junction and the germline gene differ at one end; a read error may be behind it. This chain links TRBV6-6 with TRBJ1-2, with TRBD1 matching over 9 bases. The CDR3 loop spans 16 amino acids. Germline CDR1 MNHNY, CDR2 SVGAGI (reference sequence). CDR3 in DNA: TGTGCCAGCAGTCGACCGGGACAGGGCGTTAACCATGGCTACACCTTC. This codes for CASSRPGQGVNHGYTF.

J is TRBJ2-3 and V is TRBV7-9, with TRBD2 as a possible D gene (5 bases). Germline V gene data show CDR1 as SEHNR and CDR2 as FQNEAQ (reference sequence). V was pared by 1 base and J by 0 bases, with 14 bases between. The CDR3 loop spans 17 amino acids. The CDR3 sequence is CASSLELGGRSTDTQYF. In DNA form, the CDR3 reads TGTGCCAGCAGCTTAGAGTTGGGCGGGCGTAGCACAGATACGCAGTATTTT.

The CDR3 DNA follows: TGTGCCAGCTCACCGGGAGGCAATCAGCCCCAGCATTTT. Amino acids: CASSPGGNQPQHF. V gene TRBV18 combines with J gene TRBJ1-5; D remains ambiguous. CDR3 length: 13 residues. CDR1 KGHSH and CDR2 LQKENI come from the germline V gene. Between the trimmed V and J ends, which lost 3 bases and 2 bases, there was a span of 5 bases.

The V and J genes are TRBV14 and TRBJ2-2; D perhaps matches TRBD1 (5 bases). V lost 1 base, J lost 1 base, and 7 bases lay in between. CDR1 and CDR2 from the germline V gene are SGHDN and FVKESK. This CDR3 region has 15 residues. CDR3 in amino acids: CASSQVGQNTGELFF. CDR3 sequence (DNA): TGTGCCAGCAGCCAAGTAGGACAGAACACCGGGGAGCTGTTTTTT. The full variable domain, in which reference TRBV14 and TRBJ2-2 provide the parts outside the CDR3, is EAGVTQFPSHSVIEKGQTVTLRCDPISGHDNLYWYRRVMGKEIKFLLHFVKESKQDESGMPNNRFLAERTGGTYSTLKVQPAELEDSGVYFCASSQVGQNTGELFFGEGSRLTVL.

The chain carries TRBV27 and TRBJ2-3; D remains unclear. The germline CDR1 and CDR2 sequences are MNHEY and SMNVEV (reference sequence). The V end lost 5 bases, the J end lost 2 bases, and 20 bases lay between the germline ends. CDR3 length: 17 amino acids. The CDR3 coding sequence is TGTGCCAGCAGTCCCCCGCGGCAACGGTATCACACAGATACGCAGTATTTT. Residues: CASSPPRQRYHTDTQYF.

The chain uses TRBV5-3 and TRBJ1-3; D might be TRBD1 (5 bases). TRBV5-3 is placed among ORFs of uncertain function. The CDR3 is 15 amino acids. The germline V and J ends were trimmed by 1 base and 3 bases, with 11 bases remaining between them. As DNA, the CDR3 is TGTGCCAGAAGCTTGAACTCAGGGAATGGAAACACCATATATTTT. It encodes CARSLNSGNGNTIYF.

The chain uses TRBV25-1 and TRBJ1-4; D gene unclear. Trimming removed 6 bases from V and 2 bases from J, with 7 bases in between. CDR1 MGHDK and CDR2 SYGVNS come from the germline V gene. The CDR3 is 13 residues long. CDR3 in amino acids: CASRPGTNEKLFF. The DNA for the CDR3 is TGTGCCAGCAGGCCGGGGACTAATGAAAAACTGTTTTTT. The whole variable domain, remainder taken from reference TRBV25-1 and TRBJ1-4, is EADIYQTPRYLVIGTGKKITLECSQTMGHDKMYWYQQDPGMELHLIHYSYGVNSTEKGDLSSESTVSRIRTEHFPLTLESARPSHTSQYLCASRPGTNEKLFFGSGTQLSVL.

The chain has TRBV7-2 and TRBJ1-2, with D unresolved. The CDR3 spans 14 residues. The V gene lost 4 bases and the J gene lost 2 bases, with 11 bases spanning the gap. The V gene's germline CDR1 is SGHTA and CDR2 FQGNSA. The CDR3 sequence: CASSYETQNYGYTF. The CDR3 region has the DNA TGTGCCAGCAGCTATGAGACACAGAACTATGGCTACACCTTC.

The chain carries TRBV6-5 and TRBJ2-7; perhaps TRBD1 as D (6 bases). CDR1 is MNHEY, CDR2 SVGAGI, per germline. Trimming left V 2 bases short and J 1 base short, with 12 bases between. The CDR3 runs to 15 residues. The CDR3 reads CASSYGSRGSYEQYF. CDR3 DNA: TGTGCCAGCAGTTACGGGAGCAGGGGATCCTACGAGCAGTACTTC.

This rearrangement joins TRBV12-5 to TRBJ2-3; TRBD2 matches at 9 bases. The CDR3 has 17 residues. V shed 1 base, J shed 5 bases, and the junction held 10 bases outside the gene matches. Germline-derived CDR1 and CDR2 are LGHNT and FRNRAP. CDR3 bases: TGTGCTAGTGGTTTGGGCCTTAGCGGGAGAGGAGGAGATACGCAGTATTTT. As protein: CASGLGLSGRGGDTQYF.

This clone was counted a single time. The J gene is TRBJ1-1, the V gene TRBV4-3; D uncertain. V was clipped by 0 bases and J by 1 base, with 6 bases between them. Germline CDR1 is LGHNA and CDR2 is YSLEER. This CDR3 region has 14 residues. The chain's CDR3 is CASSQDGGNTEAFF. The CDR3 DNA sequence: TGCGCCAGCAGCCAAGATGGAGGGAACACTGAAGCTTTCTTT.

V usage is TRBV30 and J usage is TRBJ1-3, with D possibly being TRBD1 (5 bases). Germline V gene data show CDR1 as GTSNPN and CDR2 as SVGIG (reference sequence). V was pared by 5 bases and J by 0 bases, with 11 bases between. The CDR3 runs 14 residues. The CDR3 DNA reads TGTGCCTGGGGGGGAGCTGGCTCTGGAAACACCATATATTTT. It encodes CAWGGAGSGNTIYF.

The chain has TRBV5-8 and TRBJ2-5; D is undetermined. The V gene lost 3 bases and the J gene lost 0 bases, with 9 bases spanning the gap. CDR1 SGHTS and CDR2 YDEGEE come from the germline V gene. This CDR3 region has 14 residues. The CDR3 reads CASSSRSYQETQYF. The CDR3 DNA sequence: TGTGCCAGCAGCTCCAGGTCGTACCAAGAGACCCAGTACTTC.

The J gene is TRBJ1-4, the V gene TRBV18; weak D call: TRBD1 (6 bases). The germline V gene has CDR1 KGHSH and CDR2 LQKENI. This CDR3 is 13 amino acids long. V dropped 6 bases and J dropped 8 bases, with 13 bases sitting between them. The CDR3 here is CASSPDSGEKLFF. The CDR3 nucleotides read TGTGCCAGCTCTCCGGACAGTGGGGAAAAACTGTTTTTT.